The rows below give T cell receptor beta chains drawn from one sample of a study of blood T cells in healthy people across ages. TCRdb processed the 5' RACE reads anew with MiXCR; each CDR3 protein has one entry. The table shows about 1.5 million distinct CDR3 sequences, with around 40% occurring only once. The sample taken for sequencing was blood. The source of these receptors is a woman between 18 and 29 years old in good health. CDR3s include the opening cysteine and the closing phenylalanine or tryptophan. Each record gives: J gene, clone size, V gene, D gene, CDR3 DNA, CDR3 protein. A D gene is named only where the DNA matches it firmly. Size is omitted from some rows. Given values are once, few, many or a class for expanded clones.

>TRBJ1-1|many|TRBV12-3/TRBV12-4|TRBD1
TGTGCCAGCAGCCCGACAGGGGTGAACACTGAAGCTTTCTTT
CASSPTGVNTEAFF
>TRBJ2-7|.|TRBV12-3/TRBV12-4|.
TGTGCCAGCAGTATGACTGCCCACAATGAGCAGTACTTC
CASSMTAHNEQYF
>TRBJ2-7|.|TRBV7-3|TRBD2
TGTGCCAGCAGCTACTCGACTAGCCATGAGCAGTACTTC
CASSYSTSHEQYF
>TRBJ2-4|.|TRBV4-3|.
TGCGCCAGCAGTGCCCGAACCGGGGTAAACATTCAGTACTTC
CASSARTGVNIQYF
>TRBJ2-4|few|TRBV10-3|TRBD2
TGTGCCATCAGTGAAGCCAGCGGGGGGTTCCTAGCCAAAAACATTCAGTACTTC
CAISEASGGFLAKNIQYF
>TRBJ2-7|many|TRBV27|TRBD1
TGTGCCAGCAGTCAGCGGACAGGGGGCTACGAGCAGTACTTC
CASSQRTGGYEQYF
>TRBJ1-2|few|TRBV3-1|TRBD1
TGTGCCAGCAGCCAAGATCTGCAGGACAGGGGGGGCTATGGCTACACCTTC
CASSQDLQDRGGYGYTF
>TRBJ2-5|.|TRBV6-5|TRBD1
TGTGCCAGCAGTACTGGGGACAGTTACCAAGAGACCCAGTACTTC
CASSTGDSYQETQYF
>TRBJ2-1|.|TRBV4-1|.
TGCGCCAGCAGCCAAGATAGGGGCTCCAGCAAAACCTACAATGAGCAGTTCTTC
CASSQDRGSSKTYNEQFF
>TRBJ2-1|.|TRBV20-1|.
TGCAGTGCTAGTAGAGCTAGCGATGAGCAGTTCTTC
CSASRASDEQFF
>TRBJ1-6|.|TRBV20-1|TRBD1
TGCAGTGCTAATGTGGGGACAGGGGGACGAAATTCACCCCTCCACTTT
CSANVGTGGRNSPLHF
>TRBJ2-2|.|TRBV18|TRBD1
TGTGCCAGCTCAACCGTGACAGGGAAGAACACCGGGGAGCTGTTTTTT
CASSTVTGKNTGELFF
>TRBJ2-7|.|TRBV20-1|.
TGCAGTGCCAAGGGGGAGTCTGGGGTCTACGAGCAGTACTTC
CSAKGESGVYEQYF
>TRBJ2-7|.|TRBV20-1|.
TGCAGTGCTAACGTTTACGAGCAGTACTTC
CSANVYEQYF
>TRBJ2-1|few|TRBV5-5|TRBD2
TGTGCCAGCAGCTTTTCGCGGGAGGGCGATGAGCAGTTCTTC
CASSFSREGDEQFF
>TRBJ2-7|.|TRBV7-9|TRBD2
TGTGCCAGCATCCCATTTCGGGGGGGGCGATACGAGCAGTACTTC
CASIPFRGGRYEQYF
>TRBJ2-7|.|TRBV27|.
TGTGCCAGCAGTTTATCCCCCATGAGCCTGCTGAGAGACGAGCAGTACTTC
CASSLSPMSLLRDEQYF
>TRBJ2-7|.|TRBV12-3/TRBV12-4|.
TGTGCCAGCAGTGTACGGGACACCTACTACGAGCAGTACTTC
CASSVRDTYYEQYF
>TRBJ2-7|.|TRBV29-1|TRBD1
TGCAGCGCCGCCATTGGACAGGGCTACGAGCAGTACTTC
CSAAIGQGYEQYF
>TRBJ2-7|few|TRBV7-9|.
TGTGCCAGCAGCAAAGAGTCCTACGAGCAGTACTTC
CASSKESYEQYF
>TRBJ1-2|few|TRBV6-1|.
TGTGCCAGCAGTGGGGGGGCAGGGTTCTATGGCTACACCTTC
CASSGGAGFYGYTF
>TRBJ2-3|few|TRBV29-1|.
TGCAGCGTACGGGGGGGACAGGACTCTTCAGATACGCAGTATTTT
CSVRGGQDSSDTQYF
>TRBJ2-1|.|TRBV9|TRBD2
TGTGCCAGCAGCGCTTCAATAGCGGGAGTACGCAATGAGCAGTTCTTC
CASSASIAGVRNEQFF
>TRBJ2-3|many|TRBV5-1|.
TGTGCCAGCAGCTTAGGCTTCACAGATACGCAGTATTTT
CASSLGFTDTQYF
>TRBJ1-1|.|TRBV10-3|TRBD1
TGTGCCACCCGGACAGGGCCCACTGAAGCTTTCTTT
CATRTGPTEAFF
>TRBJ1-4|.|TRBV2|.
TGTGCCAGCAGTGACCCCAGGGTCGGTGAAAAACTGTTTTTT
CASSDPRVGEKLFF
>TRBJ2-2|.|TRBV11-2|.
TGTGCCAGCAGCTTACATAGCATCCCGAACACCGGGGAGCTGTTTTTT
CASSLHSIPNTGELFF
>TRBJ1-5|.|TRBV4-2|TRBD1
TGTGCCAGCAGCCAAGATCCCGGGACAGAACTCAATCAGCCCCAGCATTTT
CASSQDPGTELNQPQHF
>TRBJ1-2|.|TRBV20-1|.
TGCAGTGCTGGAAACGAGGCGGGCGGCTACACCTTC
CSAGNEAGGYTF
>TRBJ2-7|few|TRBV20-1|TRBD2
TGCAGTCCCCGAAAGCGGGGTTCATACGAGCAGTACTTC
CSPRKRGSYEQYF
>TRBJ2-3|many|TRBV7-2|.
TGTGCCAGCAGCTTGGCCTCAGATACGCAGTATTTT
CASSLASDTQYF
>TRBJ2-7|few|TRBV12-3/TRBV12-4|TRBD2
TGTGCCAGCAGTTTTTCCGGACTAGCGGGGGGATACGAGCAGTACTTC
CASSFSGLAGGYEQYF
>TRBJ2-3|.|TRBV20-1|TRBD1
TGCAGTGCTACGGACAGGGGGCGGATAGATACGCAGTATTTT
CSATDRGRIDTQYF
>TRBJ2-2|.|TRBV7-2|.
TGTGCCAGCAGCTTACCCCTATACACCGGGGAGCTGTTTTTT
CASSLPLYTGELFF
>TRBJ2-2|few|TRBV7-2|TRBD2
TGTGCCAGCAGCTTTGCTAGCGGGAACACCGGGGAGCTGTTTTTT
CASSFASGNTGELFF
>TRBJ2-1|.|TRBV30|.
TGTGCCTGGAGTCGGGACGGACGCTCCTACAATGAGCAGTTCTTC
CAWSRDGRSYNEQFF
>TRBJ2-5|.|TRBV10-3|.
TGTGCCATCAACGACCCGGAAGGGTCGGAAGAGACCCAGTACTTC
CAINDPEGSEETQYF
>TRBJ1-5|few|TRBV9|TRBD1
TGTGCCAGCAGCGTAACCGACAGGGTAGGTCAGCCCCAGCATTTT
CASSVTDRVGQPQHF
>TRBJ2-1|.|TRBV7-2|.
TGTGCCAGCAGCCCCGCGGGCGGACTTAGCTCCTACAATGAGCAGTTCTTC
CASSPAGGLSSYNEQFF
>TRBJ2-7|.|TRBV29-1|.
TGCAGCGGCGGACTGAATTCCTACGAGCAGTACTTC
CSGGLNSYEQYF
>TRBJ2-5|.|TRBV4-2|.
TGTGCCAGCAGCCAAGCGACAGGTTTTTCGGAGACCCAGTACTTC
CASSQATGFSETQYF
>TRBJ2-3|few|TRBV20-1|.
TGCAGTGCTAGGGTTGGGGCTAGCACAGATACGCAGTATTTT
CSARVGASTDTQYF
>TRBJ2-7|few|TRBV5-1|.
TGCGCCAGCAGAGTATGGGGCAATTCCTACGAGCAGTACTTC
CASRVWGNSYEQYF
>TRBJ2-5|.|TRBV20-1|.
TGCAGTGCTAGAGTTTGGCAAGAGACCCAGTACTTC
CSARVWQETQYF
>TRBJ2-6|.|TRBV10-3|.
TGTGCCATCGAGGACCCTAGCTCTGGGGCCAACGTCCTGACTTTC
CAIEDPSSGANVLTF
>TRBJ1-4|few|TRBV5-1|.
TGCGCCAGCAGCTTGGAGGCAGGGTATGAAAAACTGTTTTTT
CASSLEAGYEKLFF
>TRBJ1-5|.|TRBV27|.
TGTGCCAGCTCACGGGAGGTAGGTCAGCCCCAGCATTTT
CASSREVGQPQHF
>TRBJ2-7|.|TRBV7-2|.
TGTGCCAGCAGCTTTTTCCGCGGCAGGGTCTACGAGCAGTACTTC
CASSFFRGRVYEQYF